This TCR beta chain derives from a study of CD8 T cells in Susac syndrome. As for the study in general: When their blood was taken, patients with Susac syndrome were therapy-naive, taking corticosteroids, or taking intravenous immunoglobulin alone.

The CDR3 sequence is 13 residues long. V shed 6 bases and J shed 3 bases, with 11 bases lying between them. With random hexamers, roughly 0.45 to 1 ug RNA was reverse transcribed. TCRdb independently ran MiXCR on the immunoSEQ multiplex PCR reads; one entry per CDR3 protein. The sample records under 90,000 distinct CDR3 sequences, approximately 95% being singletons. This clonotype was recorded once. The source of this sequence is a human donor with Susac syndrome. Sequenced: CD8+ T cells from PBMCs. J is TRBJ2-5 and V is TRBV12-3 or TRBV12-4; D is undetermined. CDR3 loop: CASSPPAEETQYF. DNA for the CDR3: TGTGCCAGCAGCCCCCCCGCCGAAGAGACCCAGTACTTC.